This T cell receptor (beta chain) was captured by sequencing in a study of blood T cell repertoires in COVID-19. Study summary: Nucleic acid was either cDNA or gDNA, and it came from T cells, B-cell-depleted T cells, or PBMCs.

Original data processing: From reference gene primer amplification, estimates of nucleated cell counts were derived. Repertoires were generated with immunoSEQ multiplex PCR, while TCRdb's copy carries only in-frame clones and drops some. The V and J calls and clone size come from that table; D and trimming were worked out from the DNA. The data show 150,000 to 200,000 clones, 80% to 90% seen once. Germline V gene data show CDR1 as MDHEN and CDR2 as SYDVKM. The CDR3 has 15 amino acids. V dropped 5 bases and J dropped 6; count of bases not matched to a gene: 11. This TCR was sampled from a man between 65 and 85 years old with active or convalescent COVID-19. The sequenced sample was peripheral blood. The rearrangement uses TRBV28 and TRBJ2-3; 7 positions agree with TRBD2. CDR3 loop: CASSTRLANLDTQYF. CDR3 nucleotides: TGTGCCAGCAGTACCAGACTAGCCAATCTCGATACGCAGTATTTT.